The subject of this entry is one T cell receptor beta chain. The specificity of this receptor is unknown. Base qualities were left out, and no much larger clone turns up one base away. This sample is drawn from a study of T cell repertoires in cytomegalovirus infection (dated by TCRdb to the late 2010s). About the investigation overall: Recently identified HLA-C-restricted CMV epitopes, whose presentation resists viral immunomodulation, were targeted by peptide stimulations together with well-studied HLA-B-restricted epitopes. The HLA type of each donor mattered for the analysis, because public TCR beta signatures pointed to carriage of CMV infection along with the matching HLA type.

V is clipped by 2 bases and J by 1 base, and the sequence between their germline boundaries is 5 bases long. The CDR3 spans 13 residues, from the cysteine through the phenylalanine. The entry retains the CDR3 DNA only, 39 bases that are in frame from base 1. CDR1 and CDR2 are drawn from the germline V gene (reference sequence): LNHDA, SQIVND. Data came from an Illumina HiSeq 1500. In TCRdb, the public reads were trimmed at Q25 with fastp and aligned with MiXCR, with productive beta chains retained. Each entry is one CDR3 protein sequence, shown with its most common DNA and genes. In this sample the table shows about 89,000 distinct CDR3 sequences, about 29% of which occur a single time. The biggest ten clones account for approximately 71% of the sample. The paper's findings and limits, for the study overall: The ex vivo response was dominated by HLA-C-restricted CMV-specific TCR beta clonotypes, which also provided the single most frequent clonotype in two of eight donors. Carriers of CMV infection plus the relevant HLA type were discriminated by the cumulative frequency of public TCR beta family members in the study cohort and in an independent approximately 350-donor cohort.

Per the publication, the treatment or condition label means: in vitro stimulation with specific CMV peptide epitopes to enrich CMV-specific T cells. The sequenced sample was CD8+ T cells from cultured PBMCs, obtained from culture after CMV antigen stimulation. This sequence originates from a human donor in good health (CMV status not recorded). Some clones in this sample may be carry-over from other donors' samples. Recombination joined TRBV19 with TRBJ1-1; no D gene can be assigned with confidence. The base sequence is TGTGCCAGTAGTATACTCCCGAACACTGAAGCTTTCTTT. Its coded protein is CASSILPNTEAFF.